This is a list of T cell receptor beta chains from one sample in a study of spatial heterogeneity in lung cancer. TCRdb used MiXCR to reprocess the 5' RACE reads, holding one entry per CDR3 protein. The sample lists about 61,000 distinct CDR3 sequences, approximately 6% occurring once. The material sequenced was PBMCs, taken at surgery. All receptors derive from a female donor with early-stage non-small cell lung cancer. Both conserved end residues are part of each CDR3. D genes are given only for firm matches. Some rows have no size entry. The others give once, few or many, or a class for an expanded clone.

many	TRBV12-3/TRBV12-4	TRBJ1-1	.	TGTGCCAGCAGCCCCACTCCAGGTCGGGGGCTCACTGAAGCTTTCTTT	CASSPTPGRGLTEAFF
few	TRBV12-3/TRBV12-4	TRBJ1-4	.	TGTGCCAGCAGTTTGAGTGAAAAACTGTTTTTT	CASSLSEKLFF
.	TRBV4-1	TRBJ1-1	.	TGCGCCAGCAGCCAAGCGAGGGACCTCACTGAAGCTTTCTTT	CASSQARDLTEAFF
many	TRBV6-5	TRBJ2-5	.	TGTGCCAGCAGTTACTCTCGACAGCCAGAGACCCAGTACTTC	CASSYSRQPETQYF
few	TRBV12-3/TRBV12-4	TRBJ2-4	.	TGTGCCAGCAGTTTTTCGGGGGCCAAAAACATTCAGTACTTC	CASSFSGAKNIQYF
few	TRBV20-1	TRBJ2-1	TRBD1	TGCAGTGCTAGAGGTCGGGACAGGCCGCGCAATGAGCAGTTCTTC	CSARGRDRPRNEQFF
many	TRBV3-1	TRBJ2-7	TRBD1	TGTGCCAGCAGCCAAGTCCCCGGGACAGGTACCCACGAGCAGTACTTC	CASSQVPGTGTHEQYF
many	TRBV28	TRBJ2-1	.	TGTGCCAGCAGTCAAGCCCCGGGGGAGCAGTTCTTC	CASSQAPGEQFF
many	TRBV7-8	TRBJ1-1	TRBD1	TGTGCCAGCAGCTTAATGGGGAGACAGGGCGGGACTGAAGCTTTCTTT	CASSLMGRQGGTEAFF
.	TRBV12-3/TRBV12-4	TRBJ2-1	.	TGTGCCAGCAGTTTAGCGCCGGGACCAGGGCAGTTCTTC	CASSLAPGPGQFF
many	TRBV12-3/TRBV12-4	TRBJ2-7	.	TGTGCCAGCAGTTTAATGACATACGAGCAGTACTTC	CASSLMTYEQYF
few	TRBV7-9	TRBJ2-2	.	TGTGCCAGCAGCCTTTCATTCGGGGCGAACACCGGGGAGCTGTTTTTT	CASSLSFGANTGELFF
.	TRBV5-1	TRBJ1-6	TRBD1	TGCGCCAGCAGCTTGGACGGGACAGAAGATAATTCACCCCTCCACTTT	CASSLDGTEDNSPLHF
medium-sized	TRBV5-1	TRBJ2-1	.	TGCGCCAGCAGCCCAGGGGCGGGACCCTACAATGAGCAGTTCTTC	CASSPGAGPYNEQFF
.	TRBV12-3/TRBV12-4	TRBJ2-3	TRBD1	TGTGCCAGCAGTGCGGGACAGGGGAGCACAGATACGCAGTATTTT	CASSAGQGSTDTQYF
many	TRBV12-3/TRBV12-4	TRBJ1-1	TRBD1	TGTGCCAGCAGCCGCTCAGGGGGTGAAGCTTTCTTT	CASSRSGGEAFF
many	TRBV11-2	TRBJ1-4	.	TGTGCCAGCAGCTTAGGCCCGGACATGGGGAAACTGTTTTTT	CASSLGPDMGKLFF
.	TRBV14	TRBJ2-5	.	TGTGCCAGCAGCCCCGAGGAGGCGGCTCAAGAGACCCAGTACTTC	CASSPEEAAQETQYF
many	TRBV4-1	TRBJ2-3	TRBD1	TGCGCCAGCAGCCAAGCCGACAGGGGCGGCACAGATACGCAGTATTTT	CASSQADRGGTDTQYF
few	TRBV18	TRBJ1-4	TRBD1	TGTGCCAGCTCATCGACCGGGACAGGAGAAAAACTGTTTTTT	CASSSTGTGEKLFF
many	TRBV7-3	TRBJ2-3	TRBD2	TGTGCCAGCAGCTTAGTGGGGCGGGAGTGGACAGATACGCAGTATTTT	CASSLVGREWTDTQYF
many	TRBV20-1	TRBJ1-2	.	TGCAGTGCTATCCAGAACAGGGAAGGCTATGGCTACACCTTC	CSAIQNREGYGYTF
few	TRBV25-1	TRBJ1-1	.	TGTGCCAGCAGTGGGGGAGGGAACACTGAAGCTTTCTTT	CASSGGGNTEAFF
many	TRBV9	TRBJ1-1	.	TGTGCCAGCAGCGTAGTGGATAGCGGTAACACTGAAGCTTTCTTT	CASSVVDSGNTEAFF
many	TRBV13	TRBJ2-5	.	TGTGCCAGCAGCCCCGGCCGTCGGGTTGATCAAGAGACCCAGTACTTC	CASSPGRRVDQETQYF
.	TRBV12-3/TRBV12-4	TRBJ1-1	.	TGTGCCAGCAGAGAAAAACAGGGTGAGAACACTGAAGCTTTCTTT	CASREKQGENTEAFF
few	TRBV18	TRBJ1-1	.	TGTGCCAGCTCACTAGGAACACTCGAAGCTTTCTTT	CASSLGTLEAFF
.	TRBV7-6	TRBJ2-1	TRBD2	TGTGCCAGCAGCTCCCGAGCGGGAGGGCCGGATGAGCAGTTCTTC	CASSSRAGGPDEQFF
many	TRBV7-9	TRBJ1-5	.	TGTGCCAGCAGCGCAGGGCCAGGGCCCCAGCATTTT	CASSAGPGPQHF
few	TRBV12-3/TRBV12-4	TRBJ2-2	.	TGTGCCAGCAGTCTTGACCCCCTGCCCGGGGAGCTGTTTTTT	CASSLDPLPGELFF
many	TRBV20-1	TRBJ2-7	.	TGCAGTGCTAGAGAGTCCGGGAAGCACTCCTACGAGCAGTACTTC	CSARESGKHSYEQYF
many	TRBV11-3	TRBJ1-1	TRBD1	TGTGCCAGCAGCTCTGACAGGGTATACACTGAAGCTTTCTTT	CASSSDRVYTEAFF
many	TRBV12-3/TRBV12-4	TRBJ1-1	.	TGTGCCAGCAGCCCAGGGCCCAACACTGAAGCTTTCTTT	CASSPGPNTEAFF
many	TRBV20-1	TRBJ1-5	.	TGCAGTGCTCTCAGGGGAGGTGGCAGGGGAAGGTTCCAGCCCCAGCATTTT	CSALRGGGRGRFQPQHF
many	TRBV19	TRBJ2-2	.	TGTGCCAGTAGTATTGATCGGAGAAACACCGGGGAGCTGTTTTTT	CASSIDRRNTGELFF
many	TRBV7-2	TRBJ1-5	.	TGTGCCAGCAGCTTAGTACAAGATGGTACGGCCCAGCATTTT	CASSLVQDGTAQHF
many	TRBV3-1	TRBJ1-5	.	TGTGCCAGCAGCCACTGGGGAGATCAGCCCCAGCATTTT	CASSHWGDQPQHF
many	TRBV28	TRBJ2-1	.	TGTGCCAGCAGGGCAGGGGGGGTTTACAATGAGCAGTTCTTC	CASRAGGVYNEQFF
once	TRBV10-3	TRBJ1-1	.	TGTGTCATCTCTGGGGGCACTGAAGCTTTCTTT	CVISGGTEAFF
many	TRBV28	TRBJ2-5	.	TGTGCCACCTACCCGACCGGCCAAGAGACCCAGTACTTC	CATYPTGQETQYF
few	TRBV10-3	TRBJ1-1	.	TGTGCCATCAGTGAGTCAGGGGGCACTGAAGCTTTCTTT	CAISESGGTEAFF
.	TRBV18	TRBJ1-1	TRBD1	TGTGCCAGCTCACCGGGGACAGGGCCCACTGAAGCTTTCTTT	CASSPGTGPTEAFF
.	TRBV7-9	TRBJ1-5	TRBD1	TGTGCCAGCAGCTCTTACCTGGGACAGGCCAATCAGCCCCAGCATTTT	CASSSYLGQANQPQHF
many	TRBV10-3	TRBJ2-5	TRBD1	TGTGCCATCAGTGGAGGGACAGGGTCGAACCAAGAGACCCAGTACTTC	CAISGGTGSNQETQYF
many	TRBV24-1	TRBJ2-3	TRBD2	TGTGCCACCAGCGACGCGGGGGACACAGATACGCAGTATTTT	CATSDAGDTDTQYF
many	TRBV12-3/TRBV12-4	TRBJ1-5	.	TGTGCCAGCAGTTTCGGAGGGGATCAGCCCCAGCATTTT	CASSFGGDQPQHF
.	TRBV20-1	TRBJ1-1	.	TGCAGTCCTGGGCCGGCGTTCGGCACTGAAGCTTTCTTT	CSPGPAFGTEAFF
.	TRBV20-1	TRBJ2-1	.	TGCAGTGCTTTAGACTCTCCCGCCACCAATGAGCAGTTCTTC	CSALDSPATNEQFF
many	TRBV7-8	TRBJ1-5	.	TGTGCCAGCAGCCCATCCCAGGGAGACGGTCAGCCCCAGCATTTT	CASSPSQGDGQPQHF
few	TRBV5-1	TRBJ2-7	.	TGCGCCAGCAGCTCAGACAGCCCCTACGAGCAGTACTTC	CASSSDSPYEQYF
.	TRBV14	TRBJ2-1	.	TGTGCCAGCAGCCGGCGACGCCGGGAGCTCCTAGAGGGGTACAATGAGCAGTTCTTC	CASSRRRRELLEGYNEQFF
.	TRBV7-6	TRBJ2-7	TRBD2	TGTGCCAGCAGCTTAGCGTTTTCATCCCCCGGACTAGCGGGAGGGCGCTACGAGCAGTACTTC	CASSLAFSSPGLAGGRYEQYF